One T cell receptor (beta chain) is described in this entry. This table comes from immunoSEQ multiplex PCR, and its TCRdb copy is limited to in-frame clones, with some not included. This table has just over 250,000 clones, about 91% appearing once. This record comes from a study of blood T cell repertoires in COVID-19. Study-wide context: Sample material is recorded as cDNA or gDNA derived from T cells, B-cell-depleted T cells, or PBMCs.

Germline CDR1 is MNHEY and CDR2 is SVGEGT. This CDR3 contains 13 residues. V gave up 5 bases and J gave up 3 bases, with 11 bases separating them. The clonotype comes from a person under 30 with COVID-19, enrolled during active disease. The chain recombines TRBV6-2 or TRBV6-3 with TRBJ2-7; tentative D call: TRBD2 (5 bases). The sequencing sample was made of peripheral blood. CDR3 sequence (DNA): TGTGCCAGCAGTGGTCTAGCCAACTACGAGCAGTACTTC. Amino acids: CASSGLANYEQYF.